These 26 T cell receptor beta chains were sequenced from one sample in a study of T cell repertoires in cytomegalovirus infection (dated by TCRdb to between 2018 and 2021). Instrument used: Illumina HiSeq 1500. TCRdb reprocessing: public reads trimmed at Q25 with fastp, clones called with MiXCR, in-frame beta chains kept. Records with the same CDR3 protein are collapsed into one entry carrying the most frequent genes and DNA. The sample records about 340,000 distinct CDR3 sequences, 25% to 35% of which are singletons. About 20% of the sample comes from the top ten. No antigen has been assigned to these receptors. Read against the paper, the sample's treatment or condition label means: in vitro stimulation with specific CMV peptide epitopes to enrich CMV-specific T cells. The material sequenced was cultured PBMCs, taken from culture after CMV antigen stimulation. Source of these receptors: a human donor in good health (CMV status not recorded). Some clones in this sample may be carry-over from other donors' samples.

This chain links TRBV30 with TRBJ2-3; D perhaps matches TRBD1 (5 bases). There are 15 residues in the CDR3. Germline V lookup: CDR1 GTSNPN, CDR2 SVGIG (reference sequence). The ends were cut back, 3 bases at V and 6 bases at J, with 19 bases in the middle. DNA for the CDR3: TGTGCCTGGAGCCACATGAAGGGGTTCTCCGATACGCAGTATTTT. Translated: CAWSHMKGFSDTQYF.

This clonotype came up a few times. The chain uses TRBV20-1 and TRBJ2-1; the D gene could be TRBD1 or TRBD2 (5 bases each). The CDR3 loop spans 13 amino acids. The V gene's germline CDR1 is DFQATT and CDR2 SNEGSKA (reference sequence). CDR3 region: CGAQRSGYNEQFF. In nucleotides, the CDR3 is TGCGGGGCCCAGAGAAGCGGCTACAATGAGCAGTTCTTC.

The chain is built from TRBV19 and TRBJ1-1; D is unclear. The V gene lost 11 bases and the J gene lost 6 bases, with 7 bases spanning the gap. Germline loops: CDR1 LNHDA, CDR2 SQIVND (reference sequence). The CDR3 runs to 9 residues. This CDR3 reads CASSSEAFF. The CDR3 bases are TGTGCCTCCTCGTCTGAAGCTTTCTTT.

The chain is built from TRBV5-1 and TRBJ2-3, with D possibly being TRBD1 (5 bases). V gave up 0 bases and J gave up 11 bases, with 13 bases separating them. The CDR3 length is 13 residues. Germline CDR1 is SGHRS and CDR2 is YFSETQ. The CDR3 loop reads CASSLDRGPWQYF. CDR3 nucleotides: TGCGCCAGCAGCTTGGATAGGGGCCCATGGCAGTATTTT.

J is TRBJ2-3 and V is TRBV24-1; D is perhaps TRBD1 (7 bases). The germline V and J ends were trimmed by 5 bases and 4 bases, with 12 bases remaining between them. This CDR3 is built from 14 residues. The germline CDR1 and CDR2 sequences are KGHDR and SFDVKD. This CDR3 is CATSVGGGADTQYF. CDR3 nucleotide sequence: TGTGCCACCAGTGTTGGAGGGGGCGCAGATACGCAGTATTTT.

In this sample, this clonotype turned up a few times. The J gene is TRBJ2-3, the V gene TRBV7-2; D ambiguous. V dropped 0 bases and J dropped 5 bases, with 6 bases sitting between them. This CDR3 spans 13 amino acids. CDR1 and CDR2 from the germline V gene are SGHTA and FQGNSA. CDR3 loop: CASSLALRDTQYF. The CDR3 DNA sequence: TGTGCCAGCAGCTTAGCCCTGAGAGATACGCAGTATTTT.

The sample holds a few counts of this clonotype. The chain has TRBV25-1 and TRBJ1-2, with 10 bases matching TRBD1. This CDR3 has 14 residues. CDR1 is MGHDK and CDR2 is SYGVNS in the germline V gene. V was clipped by 4 bases and J by 2 bases; unmatched bases: 1. The CDR3 is CASSATGGNYGYTF. In DNA form, the CDR3 reads TGTGCCAGCAGTGCGACAGGGGGCAACTATGGCTACACCTTC.

The chain joins TRBV2 to TRBJ2-3; TRBD2 might be the D (6 bases). Trimming left V 10 bases short and J 0 bases short, with 17 bases between. The CDR3 contains 15 residues. The V gene's germline CDR1 is SNHLY and CDR2 FYNNEI. CDR3 sequence reads: CATGREAGSTDTQYF. The CDR3, as DNA: TGTGCCACAGGGAGAGAAGCGGGTAGCACAGATACGCAGTATTTT.

This clonotype was detected many times. CDR3 DNA sequence: TGTGCCAGCAGCTTTTCGGGGAACACTGAAGCTTTCTTT. Amino acid sequence: CASSFSGNTEAFF. The V gene is TRBV11-3, the J gene TRBJ1-1; D remains ambiguous. Germline values: CDR1 SGHNT, CDR2 YENEEA. V was pared by 3 bases and J by 1 base, with 6 bases between. The CDR3 extends over 13 amino acids.

The J gene is TRBJ2-1, the V gene TRBV4-1, with 15 bases fitting TRBD2. CDR1 and CDR2 (germline): MGHRA, YSYEKL. The J segment lost 9 bases and the V segment lost 2 bases, leaving 5 bases of the junction unmatched. CDR3 length: 16 residues. The CDR3 DNA reads as TGCGCCAGCAGCCAAACTGGACTAGCGGGAGGGGGTGAGCAGTTCTTC. Translating it yields CASSQTGLAGGGEQFF.

This clonotype has just a few counts. This sequence joins TRBV25-1 and TRBJ1-1; possibly TRBD1 for D (6 bases). V was trimmed by 8 bases and J by 1 base, leaving 11 bases between them. Germline V gives CDR1 MGHDK, CDR2 SYGVNS. The length of the CDR3 is 13 residues. CDR3 region: CASQGYGNTEAFF. In DNA form, the CDR3 reads TGTGCCAGCCAGGGGTATGGGAACACTGAAGCTTTCTTT.

The V and J genes are TRBV29-1 and TRBJ1-2, with unresolved D. Per germline, CDR1 SQVTM and CDR2 ANQGSEA. This CDR3 spans 13 amino acids. With 2 bases removed from V and 0 bases from J, the gap between germline ends came to 7 bases. CDR3 in amino acids: CSVERRTNYGYTF. The CDR3, as DNA: TGCAGCGTTGAAAGGCGAACTAACTATGGCTACACCTTC.

At least ten counts were recorded for this clonotype. The J gene is TRBJ2-5, the V gene TRBV10-3; 12 bases agree with TRBD2. The CDR3 contains 16 residues. Trimming took 0 bases from V and 9 from J; bases not matched to a gene: 8. The germline CDR1 and CDR2 sequences are ENHRY and SYGVKD. The CDR3 loop reads CAISESASGGAESQYF. In DNA form, the CDR3 reads TGTGCCATCAGTGAGTCAGCTAGCGGGGGGGCTGAGTCCCAGTACTTC.

This clonotype was detected ten times or more. The V call is TRBV7-8, the J call TRBJ1-1; 8 nucleotides align to TRBD1. V lost 1 base and J lost 4; bases outside the gene matches: 2. Germline-derived CDR1 and CDR2 are SGHVS and FQNEAQ. The CDR3 totals 14 residues. DNA for the CDR3: TGTGCCAGCAGCTTAGTACAGGGGGTCACTGAAGCTTTCTTT. This codes for CASSLVQGVTEAFF.

This clonotype was recorded a few times. The rearrangement links TRBV10-3 to TRBJ1-1; TRBD1 might be the D (5 bases). CDR1 and CDR2 (germline): ENHRY, SYGVKD. The V end was cut by 10 bases, the J end by 1 base, with 16 bases between. The CDR3 runs 14 residues. The CDR3, as DNA: TGTGCCACCCGCCACGGGGGATCGAACACTGAAGCTTTCTTT. This codes for CATRHGGSNTEAFF.

The V and J genes are TRBV4-1 and TRBJ1-1; unclear D gene. Per germline, CDR1 MGHRA and CDR2 YSYEKL. Trimming took 2 bases from V and 4 from J, leaving 17 bases between them. This CDR3 has 16 residues. As DNA, the CDR3 is TGCGCCAGCAGCCAATCGGTGTCGCGGTTGGTCACTGAAGCTTTCTTT. Its translation: CASSQSVSRLVTEAFF.

This rearrangement joins TRBV4-2 to TRBJ2-2; the match to TRBD2 covers 9 bases. Per germline, CDR1 LGHNA and CDR2 YNFKEQ. The trim removed 2 bases at V and 4 bases at J, leaving 11 bases unmatched. CDR3 length equals 18 residues. CDR3 coding DNA: TGTGCCAGCAGCCAACCCAATCCCGGCGGGAGGGTCACCGGGGAGCTGTTTTTT. This translates into CASSQPNPGGRVTGELFF.

V usage is TRBV28 and J usage is TRBJ2-1; no clear D gene. The V end lost 4 bases, the J end lost 7 bases, and 11 bases lay between the germline ends. CDR3 size: 13 residues. The germline V gene has CDR1 MDHEN and CDR2 SYDVKM. Here the CDR3 reads CASSSQAINEQFF. CDR3 sequence (DNA): TGTGCCAGCAGTTCTCAGGCGATAAATGAGCAGTTCTTC.

This clonotype was counted only a few times. CDR3 nucleotide sequence: TGCAGCGTTGAAGATCCGGTGAGCTCCTATAATTCACCCCTCCACTTT. Amino acid sequence: CSVEDPVSSYNSPLHF. J is TRBJ1-6 and V is TRBV29-1; D gene uncertain. V lost 0 bases, J lost 0 bases, and 9 bases lay in between. The CDR3 runs to 16 residues. Germline lookup yields CDR1 SQVTM and CDR2 ANQGSEA. Variable domain in full (rest from reference TRBV29-1 and TRBJ1-6): SAVISQKPSRDICQRGTSLTIQCQVDSQVTMMFWYRQQPGQSLTLIATANQGSEATYESGFVIDKFPISRPNLTFSTLTVSNMSPEDSSIYLCSVEDPVSSYNSPLHFGNGTRLTVT.

This clonotype has a handful of counts. The genes are TRBV4-2 and TRBJ1-2, with TRBD1 identical over 10 bases. Germline lookup yields CDR1 LGHNA and CDR2 YNFKEQ. The CDR3 consists of 16 residues. V dropped 3 bases and J dropped 7; count of bases not matched to a gene: 11. The CDR3 reads CASSQELSGTGVGYTF. In DNA, the CDR3 is TGTGCCAGCAGCCAGGAACTATCCGGGACAGGGGTTGGCTACACCTTC.

The rearrangement links TRBV12-3 or TRBV12-4 to TRBJ2-2; possibly TRBD2 for D (5 bases). This CDR3 spans 14 amino acids. The germline V and J ends were trimmed by 1 base and 6 bases, with 9 bases remaining between them. CDR3 DNA: TGTGCCAGCAGTTTAGTGCGGGCAGCCGGGGAGCTGTTTTTT. This gives the protein CASSLVRAAGELFF.

J is TRBJ1-4 and V is TRBV6-6; D possibly corresponds to TRBD1 (5 bases). V lost 5 bases to trimming and J lost 3 bases, with 7 bases between them. The CDR3 runs 13 residues. Germline lookup yields CDR1 MNHNY and CDR2 SVGAGI (reference sequence). For the CDR3, the DNA is TGTGCCAGCAGTGGCAGGGCTAATGAAAAACTGTTTTTT. This codes for CASSGRANEKLFF.

This clonotype was seen only a few times. The CDR3 sequence is CAISESGGSTEAFF. DNA for the CDR3: TGTGCCATCAGTGAGTCTGGCGGGAGCACTGAAGCTTTCTTT. The chain links TRBV10-3 to TRBJ1-1; D remains unclear. The CDR3 extends over 14 amino acids. Germline V gives CDR1 ENHRY, CDR2 SYGVKD. Deletions cut 0 bases from V and 4 bases from J, with 9 bases between.

The chain links TRBV5-1 to TRBJ2-3, with 7 positions matching TRBD2. The CDR3 totals 14 residues. Per germline, CDR1 SGHRS and CDR2 YFSETQ. Trimming took 4 bases from V and 4 from J; bases not matched to a gene: 6. CDR3 nucleotides: TGCGCCAGCAGCCCTGGACTAGGGGCAGATACGCAGTATTTT. Translating gives CASSPGLGADTQYF.

The chain couples TRBV6-8 to TRBJ1-1; D uncertain. Germline CDR1 reads MNHGY; CDR2 reads SAAAGT. V lost 7 bases and J lost 4, with 13 bases in between. The CDR3 is 13 amino acids. CDR3 DNA: TGTGCCAGCACTCCCGTGGTAGGCACTGAAGCTTTCTTT. It specifies CASTPVVGTEAFF.

This rearrangement joins TRBV7-3 to TRBJ2-1; D gene ambiguous. Germline CDR1 and CDR2: SGHTA and FQGTGA. The CDR3 covers 15 residues. V gave up 0 bases and J gave up 5 bases, with 11 bases separating them. In DNA, the CDR3 is TGTGCCAGCAGCTTAACGAGAGAACAGAACAATGAGCAGTTCTTC. Protein: CASSLTREQNNEQFF. Using reference TRBV7-3 and TRBJ2-1 for the parts outside the CDR3, the full variable domain is GAGVSQTPSNKVTEKGKYVELRCDPISGHTALYWYRQSLGQGPEFLIYFQGTGAADDSGLPNDRFFAVRPEGSVSTLKIQRTERGDSAVYLCASSLTREQNNEQFFGPGTRLTVL.